A single sample is the source of the 18 T cell receptor beta chains below, sequenced in a study of blood T cell repertoires in COVID-19 (dated by TCRdb to the early 2020s). Libraries were prepared through the immunoSEQ multiplex PCR assay. TCRdb limited this immuneACCESS table to in-frame rearrangements with V and J called. A share of clones is missing; checked studies link under half to unresolved V genes, and the rest is unexplained. Across this sample there are 300,000 to 400,000 clones, with almost 90% seen only once. The ten largest clones add up to approximately 7.3% of the sample. The sequencing sample was made of peripheral blood. The receptors here all came from a woman aged 70-85 years with COVID-19, enrolled during active disease.

The chain employs TRBV7-2 and TRBJ1-2, with 7 bases matching TRBD1. The CDR3 is 13 residues long. J lost 4 bases, V lost 5 bases, and 4 bases had no gene match. Germline-derived CDR1 and CDR2 are SGHTA and FQGNSA. The CDR3 here is CASSLSGGYGYTF. The CDR3 coding sequence is TGTGCCAGCAGCCTCTCAGGGGGCTATGGCTACACCTTC.

V gene TRBV5-6 combines with J gene TRBJ2-3; 9 nucleotides match TRBD2. The CDR3 totals 17 residues. V was pared by 1 base and J by 2 bases, with 8 bases of the junction left unmatched. Germline CDR1 is SGHDT and CDR2 is YYEEEE. The CDR3 is CASSLKSGGIYTDTQYF. CDR3 DNA sequence: TGTGCCAGCAGCTTGAAAAGCGGGGGGATTTACACAGATACGCAGTATTTT.

The chain links TRBV19 to TRBJ1-3, with D perhaps TRBD1 (6 bases). CDR3 length: 13 residues. CDR1 is LNHDA and CDR2 is SQIVND in the germline V gene (reference sequence). V gave up 8 bases and J gave up 5 bases, with 13 bases separating them. Here the CDR3 reads CASGWDIRNTIYF. The CDR3 bases are TGTGCCAGTGGGTGGGACATCCGAAACACCATATATTTT.

As concerns this clone: The sample contains more than one DNA sequence encoding this CDR3. The rearrangement uses TRBV19 and TRBJ1-1; TRBD1 agrees at 8 bases. CDR1 and CDR2 (germline): LNHDA, SQIVND (reference sequence). The CDR3 is 13 amino acids. Trimming at V came to 4 bases and at J to 4 bases, leaving 2 bases not matched to a gene. CDR3 residues: CASSSTGGTEAFF. CDR3 sequence (DNA): TGTGCCAGTAGTAGCACAGGGGGCACTGAAGCTTTCTTT.

The genes are TRBV7-2 and TRBJ2-5; D call uncertain. The CDR3 is made up of 14 amino acids. The V end lost 5 bases, the J end lost 2 bases, and 12 bases lay between the germline ends. Germline values: CDR1 SGHTA, CDR2 FQGNSA. CDR3 coding DNA: TGTGCCAGCAGCCCCGGTGCTTATCAAGAGACCCAGTACTTC. Encoded protein: CASSPGAYQETQYF.

The J gene is TRBJ2-7, the V gene TRBV7-9, with D hard to call. The CDR3 runs to 12 residues. V was shortened by 4 bases and J by 6 bases, with 10 bases between the two germline ends. Germline loops: CDR1 SEHNR, CDR2 FQNEAQ (reference sequence). CDR3 in DNA: TGTGCCAGCAGCTCCGCTGTCGGCGAGCAGTACTTC. It codes for CASSSAVGEQYF.

CDR3 sequence (DNA): TGTGCCAGCAGCTTCCTGGGGGGGGATCAAGAGACCCAGTACTTC. This sequence encodes CASSFLGGDQETQYF. The chain uses TRBV7-8 and TRBJ2-5, with 7 bases that match TRBD2. Germline V lookup: CDR1 SGHVS, CDR2 FQNEAQ. This CDR3 has 15 residues. Trimming removed 3 bases from V and 2 bases from J; junction bases left unmatched: 6.

The chain joins TRBV3-1 (or the pseudogene TRBV3-2) to TRBJ2-1; 8 bases agree with TRBD2. This CDR3 is built from 13 residues. V was clipped by 7 bases and J by 5 bases; unmatched bases: 4. Germline V gene lookup returns CDR1 LGHDT and CDR2 YNNKEL (reference sequence). CDR3 loop: CASMVAGNNEQFF. Here the CDR3 DNA reads TGTGCCAGCATGGTAGCGGGAAACAATGAGCAGTTCTTC.

The gene calls are TRBV11-2 and TRBJ1-5; TRBD1 is a possible D gene (5 bases). CDR3 length: 13 residues. Germline CDR1 and CDR2: SGHAT and FQNNGV. V lost 11 bases and J 1 base, leaving 12 bases between the germline ends. The CDR3 sequence is CAGGGASNQPQHF. CDR3 DNA sequence: TGTGCCGGGGGGGGAGCGAGCAATCAGCCCCAGCATTTT.

The V gene is TRBV4-3, the J gene TRBJ1-2, with D perhaps TRBD1 (6 bases). The V end lost 0 bases, the J end lost 4 bases, and 18 bases lay between the germline ends. The CDR3 is 17 amino acids. In germline, CDR1 is LGHNA, CDR2 YSLEER. CDR3 loop: CASSQEHRVINAYGYTF. The DNA of the CDR3 is TGCGCCAGCAGCCAAGAGCACAGGGTCATAAATGCCTATGGCTACACCTTC.

CDR3 residues: CASSYRLGTEAFF. CDR3 DNA sequence: TGCGCCAGCAGCTACAGGTTGGGGACTGAAGCTTTCTTT. This sequence joins TRBV5-1 and TRBJ1-1; maybe TRBD1 (5 bases). The CDR3 extends over 13 amino acids. V was cut by 3 bases and J by 5 bases, with 11 bases left in between. Germline assignment: CDR1 SGHRS and CDR2 YFSETQ.

This clone has a single count. The chain has TRBV9 and TRBJ2-5; a weak D match, TRBD1 (6 bases). Trimming removed 4 bases at V and 5 bases at J, with 9 bases between. CDR3 length: 12 residues. Germline V gene data show CDR1 as SGDLS and CDR2 as YYNGEE. The CDR3 DNA follows: TGTGCCAGCAGCCTCCAGGGGGAGACCCAGTACTTC. Its translation: CASSLQGETQYF. The full variable domain, completed using reference TRBV9 and TRBJ2-5, is DSGVTQTPKHLITATGQRVTLRCSPRSGDLSVYWYQQSLDQGLQFLIQYYNGEERAKGNILERFSAQQFPDLHSELNLSSLELGDSALYFCASSLQGETQYFGPGTRLLVL.

The V gene is TRBV5-4, the J gene TRBJ1-2, with TRBD1 identical over 7 bases. The J segment lost 7 bases and the V segment lost 4 bases, leaving 13 bases of the junction unmatched. Germline V lookup: CDR1 SGHNT, CDR2 YYREEE (reference sequence). The CDR3 consists of 15 residues. The CDR3: CASSATRGSGGGYTF. DNA for the CDR3: TGTGCCAGCAGCGCCACCAGGGGTTCAGGGGGTGGCTACACCTTC.

With respect to this clone: This sample also contains other DNA sequences that code for the same CDR3. V is TRBV6-5 and J is TRBJ1-2, with TRBD1 as a possible D gene (5 bases). Germline V lookup: CDR1 MNHEY, CDR2 SVGAGI. The CDR3 runs 14 residues. V dropped 0 bases and J dropped 2 bases, with 7 bases sitting between them. CDR3: CASSYSTGNYGYTF. CDR3 coding DNA: TGTGCCAGCAGTTACTCCACAGGAAACTATGGCTACACCTTC.

The table lists this clone with a count of one. Other DNA sequences in this sample translate to the same CDR3. The chain uses TRBV2 and TRBJ1-1; D is undetermined. Trimming shortened V by 2 bases and J by 4 bases, and 8 bases separated the two germline ends. This CDR3 spans 13 amino acids. Germline V CDR1 and CDR2: SNHLY, FYNNEI. This CDR3 is CASSEQGSTEAFF. Written as DNA, the CDR3 is TGTGCCAGCAGTGAACAAGGGAGCACTGAAGCTTTCTTT.

This sequence joins TRBV10-1 and TRBJ2-5; TRBD1 aligns across 7 bases. Germline loops: CDR1 WNHNN, CDR2 SYGVQD (reference sequence). With 4 bases clipped from V and 5 bases from J, the junction kept 4 bases outside the gene matches. The CDR3 runs 13 residues. CDR3 nucleotides: TGCGCCAGCAGTGGTACCAGGGGGGAGACCCAGTACTTC. It yields the protein CASSGTRGETQYF.

The chain is built from TRBV10-3 and TRBJ1-1; weak D call: TRBD1 (6 bases). Germline CDR1 is ENHRY and CDR2 is SYGVKD. Deletions cut 9 bases from V and 6 bases from J, with 20 bases between. CDR3 length: 14 amino acids. The CDR3 nucleotides are TGTGCCATTGGGGAGCGTACAGGGTCTGCTGAAGCTTTCTTT. Encoded protein: CAIGERTGSAEAFF.

V usage is TRBV5-1 and J usage is TRBJ1-1, with D possibly being TRBD1 (5 bases). Trimming took 0 bases from V and 8 from J, leaving 11 bases between them. The V gene's germline CDR1 is SGHRS and CDR2 YFSETQ. The CDR3 is 13 residues long. The CDR3 sequence: CASSLAGGLEAFF. CDR3 DNA: TGCGCCAGCAGCTTGGCGGGGGGTTTAGAAGCTTTCTTT. Looking up the rest from reference TRBV5-1 and TRBJ1-1 gives the full variable domain: KAGVTQTPRYLIKTRGQQVTLSCSPISGHRSVSWYQQTPGQGLQFLFEYFSETQRNKGNFPGRFSGRQFSNSRSEMNVSTLELGDSALYLCASSLAGGLEAFFGQGTRLTVV.